This is a list of T cell receptor beta chains from one sample in a study of blood T cell repertoires in COVID-19. Generated by immunoSEQ multiplex PCR, the TCRdb table keeps only in-frame clones and is missing some. This sample has about 290,000 clones; roughly nine tenths occur once, and the top ten carry around 10%. Sequencing used peripheral blood. Receptors were obtained from a woman aged 25 to 39 with COVID-19, enrolled during active disease. Both conserved end residues are part of each CDR3. The order of the fields is V gene, CDR3 length, D gene, clone size, J gene, CDR3 protein, CDR3 DNA. The D gene is left open where the match is weak. The listing skips clone size in some rows; elsewhere it reads once, few, many or a size class.

TRBV18	14	TRBD1	few	TRBJ1-6	CASSGQVGDSPLHF	TGTGCCAGCTCAGGACAGGTTGGCGATTCACCCCTCCACTTT
TRBV18	16	.	.	TRBJ2-7	CASSPRGGTSPYEQYF	TGTGCCAGCTCACCACGGGGCGGGACGAGCCCCTACGAGCAGTACTTC
TRBV29-1	11	.	.	TRBJ2-1	CSVSVGNEQFF	TGCAGCGTCTCCGTCGGCAATGAGCAGTTCTTC
TRBV5-1	15	TRBD2	.	TRBJ2-5	CASSLTSGVQETQYF	TGCGCCAGCAGCTTGACTAGCGGGGTACAAGAGACCCAGTACTTC
TRBV6-1	19	.	.	TRBJ2-6	CASSERDSYTITGANVLTF	TGTGCCAGCAGTGAAAGAGACAGCTACACCATTACTGGGGCCAACGTCCTGACTTTC
TRBV15	14	.	.	TRBJ1-3	CATSRHGGENTIYF	TGTGCCACCAGCAGACACGGAGGGGAAAACACCATATATTTT
TRBV27	15	.	.	TRBJ2-2	CASSLGRGFTGELFF	TGTGCCAGCAGTTTAGGAAGGGGGTTCACCGGGGAGCTGTTTTTT
TRBV7-7	15	TRBD2	.	TRBJ2-5	CASSRGLGRQETQYF	TGTGCCAGCAGCAGGGGACTAGGGCGGCAAGAGACCCAGTACTTC
TRBV2	14	.	.	TRBJ1-3	CASRDSFSGNTIYF	TGTGCCAGCAGGGACAGCTTCTCTGGAAACACCATATATTTT
TRBV7-9	16	TRBD1	.	TRBJ2-2	CASSRRGGLNTGELFF	TGTGCCAGCAGCCGACGAGGGGGCTTAAACACCGGGGAGCTGTTTTTT
TRBV3-1/TRBV3-2	13	.	.	TRBJ1-2	CASSQVEGYGYTF	TGTGCCAGCAGCCAAGTTGAGGGCTATGGCTACACCTTC
TRBV28	14	.	.	TRBJ1-2	CASSFHLRSYGYTF	TGTGCCAGCAGTTTCCACCTCCGGTCGTATGGCTACACCTTC
TRBV6-2/TRBV6-3	14	.	once	TRBJ2-3	CASSYLRATDTQYF	TGTGCCAGCAGTTACCTCAGGGCCACAGATACGCAGTATTTT
TRBV7-9	15	TRBD1	.	TRBJ2-4	CASSPRTGPPVFQYF	TGTGCCAGCAGCCCCCGGACAGGACCCCCGGTATTTCAGTACTTC
TRBV7-9	14	.	few	TRBJ1-4	CASSLTSGVEKLFF	TGTGCCAGCAGCTTAACCTCGGGGGTGGAAAAACTGTTTTTT
TRBV2	12	.	.	TRBJ1-2	CASGVTGYGYTF	TGTGCCAGCGGTGTCACAGGCTATGGCTACACCTTC
TRBV6-5	13	TRBD1	.	TRBJ1-1	CASRGTAQYEAFF	TGTGCCAGCAGGGGGACAGCCCAGTATGAAGCTTTCTTT
TRBV5-5	16	TRBD1	once	TRBJ1-5	CASSPGQAYSNQPQHF	TGTGCCAGCAGCCCCGGACAGGCCTATAGCAATCAGCCCCAGCATTTT
TRBV27	16	.	.	TRBJ1-1	CASSGRGTYKGAEAFF	TGTGCCAGCAGCGGGAGAGGGACGTATAAAGGGGCTGAAGCTTTCTTT
TRBV4-1	16	TRBD1	.	TRBJ2-4	CASSHGQGLAKNIQYF	TGCGCCAGCAGCCACGGACAGGGTCTAGCCAAAAACATTCAGTACTTC
TRBV5-1	13	.	.	TRBJ1-2	CASSPVLNYGYTF	TGCGCCAGCAGCCCAGTCCTCAACTATGGCTACACCTTC
TRBV10-2	17	TRBD2	.	TRBJ2-3	CASSESPSGAGTDTQYF	TGCGCCAGCAGTGAGAGTCCTAGCGGGGCCGGCACAGATACGCAGTATTTT
TRBV5-1	14	.	.	TRBJ1-6	CASSLAGVQSPLHF	TGCGCCAGCAGCTTGGCGGGGGTACAGTCACCCCTCCACTTT
TRBV5-6	14	TRBD2	.	TRBJ2-7	CASAKAGGPYEQYF	TGTGCCAGCGCAAAAGCGGGGGGGCCTTACGAGCAGTACTTC
TRBV27	13	.	.	TRBJ1-1	CASSPIRGSTAFF	TGTGCCAGCAGTCCCATCAGGGGAAGTACGGCTTTCTTT
TRBV7-2	16	TRBD2	.	TRBJ2-3	CASSYRPGGGTDTQYF	TGTGCCAGCAGCTACCGACCGGGGGGGGGCACAGATACGCAGTATTTT
TRBV6-5	15	TRBD2	.	TRBJ2-1	CVSRAASGAYNEQFF	TGTGTCAGCAGGGCGGCTAGCGGGGCCTACAATGAGCAGTTCTTC